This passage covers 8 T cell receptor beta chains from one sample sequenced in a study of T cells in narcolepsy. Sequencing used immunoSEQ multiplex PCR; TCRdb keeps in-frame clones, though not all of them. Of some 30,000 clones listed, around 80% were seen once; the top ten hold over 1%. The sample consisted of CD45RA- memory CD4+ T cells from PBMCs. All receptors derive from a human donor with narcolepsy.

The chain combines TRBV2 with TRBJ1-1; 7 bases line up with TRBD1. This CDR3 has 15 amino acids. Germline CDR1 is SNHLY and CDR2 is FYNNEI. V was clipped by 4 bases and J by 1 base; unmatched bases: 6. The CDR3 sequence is CASSGSGQPNTEAFF. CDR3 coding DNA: TGTGCCAGCAGTGGGTCGGGACAGCCGAACACTGAAGCTTTCTTT. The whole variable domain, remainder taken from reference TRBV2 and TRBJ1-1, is EPEVTQTPSHQVTQMGQEVILRCVPISNHLYFYWYRQILGQKVEFLVSFYNNEISEKSEIFDDQFSVERPDGSNFTLKIRSTKLEDSAMYFCASSGSGQPNTEAFFGQGTRLTVV.

The CDR3 reads CAWSERVNEKLFF. The CDR3 bases are TGTGCCTGGAGTGAGAGGGTTAATGAAAAACTGTTTTTT. V and J are TRBV30 and TRBJ1-4; D not certain. The CDR3 is made up of 13 amino acids. The germline gives CDR1 GTSNPN, CDR2 SVGIG (reference sequence). V dropped 1 base and J dropped 4 bases, with 7 bases sitting between them.

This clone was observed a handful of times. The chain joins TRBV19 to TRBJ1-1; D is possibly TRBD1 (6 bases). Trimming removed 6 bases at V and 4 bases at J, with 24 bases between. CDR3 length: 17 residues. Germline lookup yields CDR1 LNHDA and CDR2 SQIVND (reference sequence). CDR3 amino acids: CASSPDNEVRGATEAFF. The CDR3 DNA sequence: TGTGCCAGTAGCCCCGATAACGAGGTCAGGGGCGCCACTGAAGCTTTCTTT.

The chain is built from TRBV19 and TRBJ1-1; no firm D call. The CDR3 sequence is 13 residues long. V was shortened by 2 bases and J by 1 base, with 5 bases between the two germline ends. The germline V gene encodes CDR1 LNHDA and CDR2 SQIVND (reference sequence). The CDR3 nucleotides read TGTGCCAGTAGTATAAAGAAGAACACTGAAGCTTTCTTT. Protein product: CASSIKKNTEAFF.

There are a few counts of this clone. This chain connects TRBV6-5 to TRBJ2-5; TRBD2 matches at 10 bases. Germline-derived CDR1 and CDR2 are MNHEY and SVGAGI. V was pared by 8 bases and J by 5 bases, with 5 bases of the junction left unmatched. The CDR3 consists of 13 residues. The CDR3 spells CASVLSGGETQYF. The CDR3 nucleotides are TGTGCCAGCGTCCTTAGCGGGGGGGAGACCCAGTACTTC.

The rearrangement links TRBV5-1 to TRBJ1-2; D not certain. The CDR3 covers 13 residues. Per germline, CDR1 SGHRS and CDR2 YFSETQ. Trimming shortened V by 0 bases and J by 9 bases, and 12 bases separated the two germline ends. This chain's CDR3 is CASSLVADYSYTF. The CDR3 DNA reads TGCGCCAGCAGCTTGGTGGCCGATTATAGCTACACCTTC.

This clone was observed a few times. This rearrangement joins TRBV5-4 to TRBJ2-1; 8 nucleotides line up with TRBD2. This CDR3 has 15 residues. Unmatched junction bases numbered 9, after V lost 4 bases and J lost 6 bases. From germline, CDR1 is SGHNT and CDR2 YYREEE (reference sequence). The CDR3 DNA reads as TGTGCCAGCAGCCCGCGAGCGGGGGCGGGCAATGAGCAGTTCTTC. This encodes CASSPRAGAGNEQFF.

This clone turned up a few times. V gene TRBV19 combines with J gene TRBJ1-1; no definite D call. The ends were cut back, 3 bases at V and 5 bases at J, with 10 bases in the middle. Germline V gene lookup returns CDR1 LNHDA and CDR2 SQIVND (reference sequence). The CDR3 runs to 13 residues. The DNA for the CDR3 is TGTGCCAGTAGTATTTACATGACGACTGAAGCTTTCTTT. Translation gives CASSIYMTTEAFF.